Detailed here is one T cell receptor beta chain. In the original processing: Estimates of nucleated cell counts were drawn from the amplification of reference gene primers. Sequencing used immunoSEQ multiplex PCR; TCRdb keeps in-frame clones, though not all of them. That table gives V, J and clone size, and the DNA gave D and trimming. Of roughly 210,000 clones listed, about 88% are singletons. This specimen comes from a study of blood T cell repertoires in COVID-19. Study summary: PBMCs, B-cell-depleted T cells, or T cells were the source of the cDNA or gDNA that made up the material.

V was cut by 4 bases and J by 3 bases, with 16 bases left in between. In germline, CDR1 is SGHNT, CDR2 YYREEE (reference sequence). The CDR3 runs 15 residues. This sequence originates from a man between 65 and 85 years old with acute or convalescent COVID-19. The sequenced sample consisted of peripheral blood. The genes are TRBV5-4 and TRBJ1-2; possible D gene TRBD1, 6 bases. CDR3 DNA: TGTGCCAGCAGCCCTGGCCCCGGGACACACTATGGCTACACCTTC. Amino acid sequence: CASSPGPGTHYGYTF.